The text below deals with one T cell receptor (beta chain). The V gene end was trimmed by 5 bases and the J gene end by 5 bases; junction bases not matched to a gene: 8. This CDR3 region has 14 residues. Germline-derived CDR1 and CDR2 are KGHSH and LQKENI. This specimen belongs to a study of blood T cell repertoires in COVID-19. For the study at large: Spain, Italy and the United States supplied samples that represented acute and convalescent COVID-19. PBMCs, B-cell-depleted T cells, or T cells were the source of the cDNA or gDNA that made up the material.

Per the study methods: Nucleated cell counts were estimated from reference gene primer amplification. TCRdb's copy holds only in-frame clones and misses some; the assay was immunoSEQ multiplex PCR. Clone size and the V and J calls come from that table; the DNA yielded D and trimming. Of approximately 140,000 clones in the sample, roughly 80% were seen once. The receptor was derived from a woman older than 75 in a cohort sampled during active or convalescent COVID-19. Sequences were obtained from peripheral blood. The chain uses TRBV18 and TRBJ2-7; TRBD1 agrees at 8 bases. The CDR3 sequence is CASSSRTGSDEQYF. As DNA, the CDR3 is TGTGCCAGCTCATCCCGGACAGGGTCGGACGAGCAGTACTTC.